The T cell receptor beta chain described here comes from a study of blood T cell repertoires in COVID-19. Deletions cut 0 bases from V and 2 bases from J, with 10 bases between. The germline CDR1 and CDR2 sequences are MNHEY and SMNVEV (reference sequence). This CDR3 comprises 16 residues. Repertoires were generated with immunoSEQ multiplex PCR, while TCRdb's copy carries only in-frame clones and drops some. Of over 130,000 clones listed, approximately 80% were seen once; the top ten hold roughly 1.7%. The chain recombines TRBV27 with TRBJ1-4; no clear D. The specimen was PBMCs or T cells enriched from blood (not recorded which). The TCR sequence derives from a young woman who had been exposed to COVID-19. The CDR3 DNA reads as TGTGCCAGCAGTTTATCGTGGCATTCGACTAATGAAAAACTGTTTTTT. Translated, it gives CASSLSWHSTNEKLFF.